A selection of T cell receptor beta chains follows, all from one sample in a study of CD8 T cells in Susac syndrome. Via MiXCR, TCRdb re-called the immunoSEQ multiplex PCR reads, giving one row per CDR3 protein. The sample consists of about 150,000 distinct CDR3 sequences, roughly 96% of them appearing once. The sample taken for sequencing was CD4+ T cells from PBMCs. Source of these receptors: a human donor with Susac syndrome. Both conserved end residues are part of each CDR3. D genes are given only for firm matches. For some rows the clone size is stated as once, few or many, or as a class when expanded; others skip it.

TRBJ2-1 TRBV4-1 NA NA CASSQDPQRVGNEQFF TGCGCCAGCAGCCAAGACCCCCAGCGGGTGGGCAATGAGCAGTTCTTC
TRBJ2-3 TRBV15 NA NA CATSQGGTVTDTQYF TGTGCCACCAGCCAGGGGGGGACCGTCACAGATACGCAGTATTTT
TRBJ2-2 TRBV3-1 NA NA CASSPKIAVTGELFF TGTGCCAGCAGCCCCAAAATTGCCGTAACCGGGGAGCTGTTTTTT
TRBJ1-5 TRBV29-1 NA NA CSVEDTGTNQPQHF TGCAGCGTTGAAGACACCGGGACGAATCAGCCCCAGCATTTT
TRBJ2-7 TRBV7-9 NA NA CASSLADRGEQYF TGTGCCAGCAGCCTTGCCGATCGAGGGGAGCAGTACTTC
TRBJ2-6 TRBV5-8 NA NA CASSPWTAGANVLTF TGTGCCAGCAGCCCCTGGACAGCTGGGGCCAACGTCCTGACTTTC
TRBJ2-5 TRBV6-2/TRBV6-3 NA NA CASSYPGREETQYF TGTGCCAGCAGTTACCCCGGTCGGGAAGAGACCCAGTACTTC
TRBJ1-2 TRBV12-3/TRBV12-4 NA NA CASSAGSVYGYTF TGTGCCAGCAGCGCCGGGTCTGTCTATGGCTACACCTTC
TRBJ2-3 TRBV15 TRBD2 NA CATSSPQATSGGSTDTQYF TGTGCCACCAGCAGTCCCCAGGCCACTAGCGGGGGGTCCACAGATACGCAGTATTTT
TRBJ2-7 TRBV2 NA NA CASRLDRPVQYF TGTGCCAGCCGACTCGACAGGCCCGTACAGTACTTC
TRBJ2-5 TRBV2 NA few CASSGRQETQYF TGTGCCAGCTCTGGACGACAAGAGACCCAGTACTTC
TRBJ1-2 TRBV5-8 NA NA CASSLSRADYGYTF TGTGCCAGCAGCTTATCCAGGGCGGACTATGGCTACACCTTC
TRBJ2-4 TRBV23-1 NA NA CASMRKLAKNIQYF TGCGCCAGCATGAGGAAGCTAGCCAAAAACATTCAGTACTTC
TRBJ2-5 TRBV25-1 NA once CASQGGAETQYF TGTGCCAGCCAGGGTGGGGCAGAGACCCAGTACTTC
TRBJ2-3 TRBV7-8 NA NA CASSPRFGLADTQYF TGTGCCAGCAGCCCCCGTTTCGGGCTCGCAGATACGCAGTATTTT
TRBJ2-5 TRBV29-1 NA NA CSVDTLGSLQETQYF TGCAGCGTTGATACCCTGGGCAGTTTACAAGAGACCCAGTACTTC
TRBJ2-7 TRBV7-2 TRBD1 NA CASSVGTGRYEQYF TGTGCCAGCAGCGTTGGGACAGGCCGCTACGAGCAGTACTTC
TRBJ2-2 TRBV29-1 NA NA CSAGSTGELFF TGCAGCGCTGGGAGCACCGGGGAGCTGTTTTTT
TRBJ1-2 TRBV3-1 TRBD1 NA CASSPGQNYGYTF TGTGCCAGCAGCCCGGGACAGAACTATGGCTACACCTTC
TRBJ2-1 TRBV5-4 NA NA CASSDGGHSSYNEQFF TGTGCCAGCAGTGACGGGGGCCACAGCTCCTACAATGAGCAGTTCTTC
TRBJ1-3 TRBV15 NA NA CAINRDYSGNTIYF TGTGCCATCAACAGGGATTACTCTGGAAACACCATATATTTT
TRBJ2-5 TRBV29-1 TRBD2 NA CSVEGRGVRETQYF TGCAGCGTTGAAGGGCGGGGGGTTAGGGAGACCCAGTACTTC
TRBJ1-2 TRBV18 TRBD1 NA CASSPGTDNYGYTF TGTGCCAGCTCACCAGGGACAGATAACTATGGCTACACCTTC
TRBJ1-2 TRBV9 NA NA CASSAALGNYGYTF TGTGCCAGCAGCGCAGCCTTGGGAAACTATGGCTACACCTTC
TRBJ2-3 TRBV12-3/TRBV12-4 NA NA CASEGDLTDTQYF TGTGCCAGCGAAGGAGACCTCACAGATACGCAGTATTTT
TRBJ2-2 TRBV2 NA NA CASSEVAINTGELFF TGTGCCAGCAGTGAAGTAGCGATTAACACCGGGGAGCTGTTTTTT
TRBJ2-5 TRBV4-1 NA once CASSQWGRETQYF TGCGCCAGCAGCCAATGGGGCAGGGAGACCCAGTACTTC
TRBJ1-1 TRBV12-3/TRBV12-4 NA NA CATTLVGTEAFF TGTGCCACCACGTTGGTGGGCACTGAAGCTTTCTTT
TRBJ1-6 TRBV27 NA once CASSPLRAYNSPLHF TGTGCCAGCAGTCCATTAAGGGCCTATAATTCACCCCTCCACTTT
TRBJ2-5 TRBV6-2/TRBV6-3 TRBD1 NA CASSPQGDASSHF TGTGCCAGCAGCCCACAGGGGGACGCCTCATCGCACTTC
TRBJ1-2 TRBV29-1 NA NA CSVGGQLYGYTF TGCAGCGTTGGAGGACAGCTCTATGGCTACACCTTC
TRBJ2-5 TRBV7-9 TRBD1 NA CASSYWTGDETQYF TGTGCCAGCAGCTACTGGACAGGGGATGAGACCCAGTACTTC
TRBJ2-5 TRBV20-1 TRBD2 NA CSVPSRRGQETQYF TGCAGTGTTCCCTCGAGGCGGGGGCAAGAGACCCAGTACTTC
TRBJ2-7 TRBV11-2 NA NA CASGTYEQYF TGTGCCAGCGGGACCTACGAGCAGTACTTC
TRBJ1-1 TRBV20-1 TRBD1 once CSASGGTGNTEAFF TGCAGTGCTAGTGGTGGGACAGGGAACACTGAAGCTTTCTTT
TRBJ2-7 TRBV7-9 TRBD2 NA CASSSGGAPSYEQYF TGTGCCAGCAGCTCGGGAGGGGCACCCTCCTACGAGCAGTACTTC
TRBJ1-2 TRBV4-2 NA NA CASSSATRASYTF TGTGCCAGCAGCTCCGCGACCAGAGCCTCCTACACCTTC
TRBJ1-2 TRBV25-1 NA NA CASSEYSDYGYTF TGTGCCAGCAGTGAATACAGCGACTATGGCTACACCTTC
TRBJ1-2 TRBV20-1 NA once CSASLHREYGYTF TGCAGTGCTAGCCTGCACAGGGAGTATGGCTACACCTTC